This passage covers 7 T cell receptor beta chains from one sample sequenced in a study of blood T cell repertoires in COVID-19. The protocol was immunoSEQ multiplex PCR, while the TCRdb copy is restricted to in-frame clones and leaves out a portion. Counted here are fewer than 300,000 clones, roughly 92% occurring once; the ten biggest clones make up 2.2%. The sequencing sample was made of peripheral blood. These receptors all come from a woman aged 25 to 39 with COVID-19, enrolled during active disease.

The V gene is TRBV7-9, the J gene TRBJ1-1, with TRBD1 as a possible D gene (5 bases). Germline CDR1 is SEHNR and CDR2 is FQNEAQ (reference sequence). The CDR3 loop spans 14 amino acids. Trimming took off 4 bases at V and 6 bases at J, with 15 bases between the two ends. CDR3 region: CASSSWDFQAEAFF. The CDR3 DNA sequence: TGTGCCAGCAGCTCCTGGGACTTCCAAGCTGAAGCTTTCTTT.

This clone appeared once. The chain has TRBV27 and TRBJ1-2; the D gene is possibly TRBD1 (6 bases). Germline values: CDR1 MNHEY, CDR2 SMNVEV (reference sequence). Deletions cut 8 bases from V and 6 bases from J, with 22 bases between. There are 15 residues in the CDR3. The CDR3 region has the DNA TGTGCCAGCGGATCAGGGGCCGCCGGAAAGGATGGCTACACCTTC. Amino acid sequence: CASGSGAAGKDGYTF.

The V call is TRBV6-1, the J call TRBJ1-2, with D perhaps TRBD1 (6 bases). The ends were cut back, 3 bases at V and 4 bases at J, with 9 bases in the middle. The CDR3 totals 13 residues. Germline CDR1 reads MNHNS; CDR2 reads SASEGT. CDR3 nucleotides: TGTGCCAGCAGTGAGACAGGCGCCTATGGCTACACCTTC. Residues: CASSETGAYGYTF.

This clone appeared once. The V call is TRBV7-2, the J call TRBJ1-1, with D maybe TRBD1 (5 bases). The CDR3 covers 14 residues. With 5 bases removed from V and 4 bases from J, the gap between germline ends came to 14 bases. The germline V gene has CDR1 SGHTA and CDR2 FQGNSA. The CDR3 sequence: CASSQLPQGTEAFF. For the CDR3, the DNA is TGTGCCAGCAGCCAGCTCCCCCAGGGCACTGAAGCTTTCTTT.

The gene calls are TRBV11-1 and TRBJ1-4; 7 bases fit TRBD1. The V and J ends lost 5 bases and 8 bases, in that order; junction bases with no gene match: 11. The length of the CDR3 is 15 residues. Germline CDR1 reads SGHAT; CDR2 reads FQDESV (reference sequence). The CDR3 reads CASSQNRGFGEKLFF. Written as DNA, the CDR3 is TGTGCCAGCAGCCAGAACAGGGGATTTGGAGAAAAACTGTTTTTT.

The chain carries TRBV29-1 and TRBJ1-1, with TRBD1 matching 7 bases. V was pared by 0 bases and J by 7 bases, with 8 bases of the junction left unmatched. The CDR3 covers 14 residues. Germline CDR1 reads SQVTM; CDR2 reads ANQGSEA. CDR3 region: CSVEDQTGLGEAFF. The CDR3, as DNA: TGCAGCGTTGAAGACCAGACAGGGTTGGGTGAAGCTTTCTTT. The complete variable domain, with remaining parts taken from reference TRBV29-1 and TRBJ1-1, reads SAVISQKPSRDICQRGTSLTIQCQVDSQVTMMFWYRQQPGQSLTLIATANQGSEATYESGFVIDKFPISRPNLTFSTLTVSNMSPEDSSIYLCSVEDQTGLGEAFFGQGTRLTVV.

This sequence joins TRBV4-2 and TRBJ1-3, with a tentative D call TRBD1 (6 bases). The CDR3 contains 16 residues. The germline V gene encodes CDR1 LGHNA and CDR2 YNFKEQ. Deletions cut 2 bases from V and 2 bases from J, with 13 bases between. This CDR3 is CASSQSPGQAGNTIYF. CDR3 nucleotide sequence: TGTGCCAGCAGCCAAAGTCCGGGACAAGCTGGAAACACCATATATTTT.